This TCR beta chain was sequenced in a study of shared clonotypes between healthy human individuals. For the study at large: CD8 memory received one plate per donor, CD8 naive two, CD4 memory three and CD4 naive three.

Replicate PCRs for sorted subsets used approximately 220 ng DNA; this equaled 25,000 to 35,000 T cell genomes. Data came from immunoSEQ multiplex PCR; TCRdb stores just in-frame clones and leaves some out. This repertoire shows nearly 1,000,000 clones, over 60% found once; its top ten account for nearly 1.5%. Trimming cost V 6 bases and J 1 base; bases outside gene matches: 8. The germline V gene encodes CDR1 MNHNS and CDR2 SASEGT. The CDR3 totals 15 residues. The split of CD4+ cells yielded CD45RA+ naive and CD45RA-negative memory subsets. This TCR was sampled from a man younger than 35 in good health. The V call is TRBV6-1, the J call TRBJ1-1, with TRBD1 matching 7 bases. Sequencing used memory CD4+ T cells sorted from blood. Documented subset: CD45RA-negative fraction. The CDR3 region is CASRLQGIGNTEAFF. DNA for the CDR3: TGTGCCAGCAGGCTACAGGGGATTGGGAACACTGAAGCTTTCTTT.